The 10 T cell receptor beta chains listed next were all sequenced from one sample in a study of CD8 T cells in Susac syndrome. Reverse transcription used about 0.5 to 1 ug RNA and random hexamers. TCRdb independently ran MiXCR on the immunoSEQ multiplex PCR reads; one entry per CDR3 protein. The sample holds fewer than 85,000 distinct CDR3 sequences; 94% are singletons and the top ten take 0.5% to 0.65%. The sequencing input was CD8+ T cells from PBMCs. The origin of the receptors is a human donor with Susac syndrome.

The chain couples TRBV6-2 or TRBV6-3 to TRBJ1-1; no definite D call. V shed 2 bases and J shed 5 bases, with 12 bases lying between them. CDR1 and CDR2 (germline): MNHEY, SVGEGT. CDR3 size: 14 residues. CDR3 loop: CASSYLSGGTEAFF. DNA for the CDR3: TGTGCCAGCAGTTACCTGTCAGGAGGGACTGAAGCTTTCTTT.

The V gene is TRBV7-9, the J gene TRBJ2-1; TRBD1 agrees at 8 bases. The CDR3 contains 12 residues. V shed 6 bases and J 10 bases; nucleotides not matched to a gene: 5. Germline-derived CDR1 and CDR2 are SEHNR and FQNEAQ (reference sequence). CDR3 sequence (DNA): TGTGCCAGCAGGGCTGACAGGGGCGAGCAGTTCTTC. Residues: CASRADRGEQFF.

This clonotype was counted only a few times. This chain connects TRBV3-1 to TRBJ2-1; TRBD2 is a possible D gene (5 bases). Trimming left V 8 bases short and J 0 bases short, with 8 bases between. This CDR3 region has 13 residues. Per germline, CDR1 LGHDT and CDR2 YNNKEL (reference sequence). Here the CDR3 DNA reads TGTGCCAGCCGACTAAGCTCCTACAATGAGCAGTTCTTC. It encodes CASRLSSYNEQFF.

The chain has TRBV19 and TRBJ1-6; D uncertain. Trimming cost V 6 bases and J 7 bases, with 7 bases left between them. Germline values: CDR1 LNHDA, CDR2 SQIVND (reference sequence). The CDR3 spans 12 residues. The CDR3 sequence: CASSPQNSPLHF. CDR3 bases: TGTGCCAGTAGCCCCCAGAATTCACCCCTCCACTTT.

V is TRBV24-1 and J is TRBJ1-4; TRBD1 might be the D (5 bases). CDR3 length: 18 residues. In germline, CDR1 is KGHDR, CDR2 SFDVKD. Trimming cost V 7 bases and J 8 bases, with 28 bases left between them. The CDR3 reads CATSWTNSARKYGEKLFF. CDR3 bases: TGTGCCACCAGCTGGACAAACTCCGCTAGAAAGTATGGCGAAAAACTGTTTTTT.

This chain joins TRBV9 and TRBJ2-1; D unresolved. The CDR3 has 13 residues. V lost 2 bases, J lost 6 bases, and 9 bases lay in between. Germline V gene sequence: CDR1 SGDLS, CDR2 YYNGEE. The CDR3 reads CASSVGQANEQFF. CDR3 coding DNA: TGTGCCAGCAGCGTCGGGCAAGCCAATGAGCAGTTCTTC.

The chain has TRBV7-2 and TRBJ2-1; D ambiguous. V shed 1 base and J shed 8 bases, with 12 bases lying between them. The CDR3 covers 14 residues. Germline values: CDR1 SGHTA, CDR2 FQGNSA. The CDR3 coding sequence is TGTGCCAGCAGCTTAGGGCGGCCAAGGGATGAGCAGTTCTTC. This encodes CASSLGRPRDEQFF.

The genes are TRBV28 and TRBJ2-1; 10 bases are a match to TRBD1. Germline V CDR1 and CDR2: MDHEN, SYDVKM. The junction had 13 bases not matched to a gene; V was cut back by 7 bases and J by 10 bases. The CDR3 totals 15 residues. CDR3 DNA: TGTGCCAGCACCCGGGACAGGGGCCGGTTGAACGAGCAGTTCTTC. Its protein is CASTRDRGRLNEQFF. The whole variable domain, filled in from reference TRBV28 and TRBJ2-1, reads DVKVTQSSRYLVKRTGEKVFLECVQDMDHENMFWYRQDPGLGLRLIYFSYDVKMKEKGDIPEGYSVSREKKERFSLILESASTNQTSMYLCASTRDRGRLNEQFFGPGTRLTVL.

The chain uses TRBV27 and TRBJ2-4; 10 bases fit TRBD1. Germline V gives CDR1 MNHEY, CDR2 SMNVEV (reference sequence). CDR3 length: 14 amino acids. Trimming took 6 bases from V and 7 from J; bases not matched to a gene: 6. The CDR3, as DNA: TGTGCCAGCAGCCGGGACAGGGGAGGGAACATTCAGTACTTC. It yields the protein CASSRDRGGNIQYF.

The V gene is TRBV29-1, the J gene TRBJ2-4; no clear D gene. The CDR3 has 15 residues. Trimming removed 0 bases from V and 5 bases from J, with 14 bases in between. Germline V lookup: CDR1 SQVTM, CDR2 ANQGSEA. The CDR3 nucleotides read TGCAGCGTTGAAGATTTGGAGACACGTCAAAACATTCAGTACTTC. Its protein is CSVEDLETRQNIQYF. Full variable domain (remainder filled in from reference TRBV29-1 and TRBJ2-4): SAVISQKPSRDICQRGTSLTIQCQVDSQVTMMFWYRQQPGQSLTLIATANQGSEATYESGFVIDKFPISRPNLTFSTLTVSNMSPEDSSIYLCSVEDLETRQNIQYFGAGTRLSVL.